This T cell receptor (beta chain) was sequenced during a study of blood T cell repertoires in COVID-19. Study context: The study drew acute and convalescent COVID-19 samples from the United States, Italy and Spain. PBMCs, B-cell-depleted T cells, or T cells provided the cDNA or gDNA that made up the material.

In the authors' workflow: Amplified reference gene primers provided the basis for estimating nucleated cell counts. Clones were read by immunoSEQ multiplex PCR, and TCRdb kept only the in-frame ones, dropping some. V and J calls and clone size are as listed in that table; D and trimming were resolved from the DNA. The table lists some 160,000 clones, 88% of them singletons. The sample consisted of peripheral blood. The origin of this receptor is a man in his forties or fifties who had recovered from COVID-19.

The CDR3 region is CASNGQGKPYEQYF. In nucleotides, the CDR3 is TGTGCCAGTAACGGACAGGGAAAACCCTACGAGCAGTACTTC. This chain connects TRBV19 to TRBJ2-7; 8 bases align to TRBD1. The CDR3 totals 14 residues. The V gene's germline CDR1 is LNHDA and CDR2 SQIVND (reference sequence). With V trimmed by 7 bases and J by 2 bases, 7 bases remained unmatched.